These 18 T cell receptor beta chains share one sample of origin, sequenced in a study of shared clonotypes between healthy human individuals. Here immunoSEQ multiplex PCR was the method, and the copy in TCRdb shows in-frame clones only, minus some. The sample gives about 2.5 million clones, approximately 90% of which show up once; 0.3% to 0.45% is in the top ten. Input material: naive CD4+ T cells from PBMCs. Subset noted: CD45RA+ positively selected. The receptors were sampled from a young man in good health. Some clones in this sample may be carry-over from other donors' samples.

The rearrangement links TRBV10-1 to TRBJ2-4; tentatively, D is TRBD2 (6 bases). The germline V and J ends were trimmed by 8 bases and 2 bases, with 22 bases remaining between them. Germline CDR1 reads WNHNN; CDR2 reads SYGVQD (reference sequence). The CDR3 is 17 residues long. CDR3 DNA sequence: TGCGCCAGCTCAACCACTCCTCGAAGCGGGTCCAAAAACATTCAGTACTTC. This sequence encodes CASSTTPRSGSKNIQYF.

V usage is TRBV2 and J usage is TRBJ2-5; TRBD2 is a possible D gene (6 bases). Germline CDR1 and CDR2: SNHLY and FYNNEI. The CDR3 has 15 amino acids. Trimming took off 4 bases at V and 2 bases at J, with 14 bases between the two ends. CDR3 in amino acids: CASSGGGDLQETQYF. In nucleotides, the CDR3 is TGTGCCAGCAGTGGGGGCGGGGACTTACAAGAGACCCAGTACTTC.

The chain recombines TRBV19 with TRBJ2-7; 8 bases agree with TRBD2. V was clipped by 5 bases and J by 5 bases; unmatched bases: 14. Germline lookup yields CDR1 LNHDA and CDR2 SQIVND (reference sequence). The CDR3 consists of 16 residues. Here the CDR3 DNA reads TGTGCCAGTAGTCTAGGTTTACTACTAGCGGTTGACGAGCAGTACTTC. Translating it yields CASSLGLLLAVDEQYF. Full variable domain (outside the CDR3, taken from reference TRBV19 and TRBJ2-7): DGGITQSPKYLFRKEGQNVTLSCEQNLNHDAMYWYRQDPGQGLRLIYYSQIVNDFQKGDIAEGYSVSREKKESFPLTVTSAQKNPTAFYLCASSLGLLLAVDEQYFGPGTRLTVT.

The chain combines TRBV4-1 with TRBJ1-4, with D unclear. V was clipped by 2 bases and J by 3 bases, with 13 bases between them. The CDR3 sequence is 16 residues long. The V gene's germline CDR1 is MGHRA and CDR2 YSYEKL. The CDR3 sequence is CASSQILRTANEKLFF. The DNA of the CDR3 is TGCGCCAGCAGCCAAATTCTCCGTACAGCTAATGAAAAACTGTTTTTT.

The chain couples TRBV30 to TRBJ1-2, with D possibly TRBD1 on 6 matching bases. This CDR3 has 13 amino acids. CDR1 GTSNPN and CDR2 SVGIG come from the germline V gene (reference sequence). Trimming removed 3 bases from V and 5 bases from J, with 13 bases in between. CDR3: CAWRITGNYGYTF. The CDR3 DNA follows: TGTGCCTGGAGGATAACAGGGAATTATGGCTACACCTTC.

The gene calls are TRBV7-3 and TRBJ2-5, with 10 bases aligning to TRBD2. This CDR3 region has 15 residues. Trimming at V came to 5 bases and at J to 2 bases, leaving 5 bases not matched to a gene. The V gene's germline CDR1 is SGHTA and CDR2 FQGTGA. The CDR3: CASSAAGGKQETQYF. CDR3 nucleotides: TGTGCCAGCAGCGCAGCGGGAGGGAAACAAGAGACCCAGTACTTC.

V is TRBV6-4 and J is TRBJ2-1, with D possibly TRBD2 on 6 matching bases. Germline loops: CDR1 MRHNA, CDR2 SNTAGT. V lost 8 bases and J 0 bases, leaving 11 bases between the germline ends. This CDR3 contains 14 residues. The CDR3 loop reads CASREFSSYNEQFF. In DNA, the CDR3 is TGTGCCAGCCGGGAGTTCAGCTCCTACAATGAGCAGTTCTTC.

This sequence joins TRBV2 and TRBJ1-2; D not certain. The CDR3 sequence is 13 residues long. Trimming took off 6 bases at V and 2 bases at J, with 10 bases between the two ends. Germline-derived CDR1 and CDR2 are SNHLY and FYNNEI. In nucleotides, the CDR3 is TGTGCCAGCAGGGGTCAGGCGAACTATGGCTACACCTTC. The encoded protein is CASRGQANYGYTF.

The rearrangement uses TRBV19 and TRBJ1-1; 12 bases line up with TRBD1. The ends lost 6 bases at V and 3 bases at J; junction bases unmatched: 8. The CDR3 consists of 16 residues. Germline CDR1 LNHDA, CDR2 SQIVND (reference sequence). CDR3 sequence: CASRSGTGGSDTEAFF. CDR3 bases: TGTGCCAGTAGGTCCGGGACAGGGGGCTCGGACACTGAAGCTTTCTTT.

The chain combines TRBV2 with TRBJ1-5; no reliable D call. The ends were cut back, 8 bases at V and 2 bases at J, with 25 bases in the middle. The CDR3 has 18 amino acids. Germline lookup yields CDR1 SNHLY and CDR2 FYNNEI. CDR3 bases: TGTGCCAGCCACCGATACTTGACACTCCGCGGGGGCAATCAGCCCCAGCATTTT. It encodes CASHRYLTLRGGNQPQHF.

J is TRBJ1-4 and V is TRBV9; TRBD1 might be the D (5 bases). Trimming stripped 3 bases from V and 8 bases from J, with 17 bases between. CDR3 length: 15 residues. The germline V gene has CDR1 SGDLS and CDR2 YYNGEE. The CDR3 coding sequence is TGTGCCAGCAGCGCCGGCGGGACCTTCGGGGAAAAACTGTTTTTT. As protein: CASSAGGTFGEKLFF.

V gene TRBV5-1 combines with J gene TRBJ2-3; a possible D gene is TRBD2 (6 bases). The CDR3 runs to 16 residues. V gave up 3 bases and J gave up 5 bases, with 19 bases separating them. The germline gives CDR1 SGHRS, CDR2 YFSETQ. The CDR3 bases are TGCGCCAGCAGCTCCCAACCTTGGGCGGGGCAAGATACGCAGTATTTT. Its protein is CASSSQPWAGQDTQYF.

V gene TRBV9 combines with J gene TRBJ2-5; the match to TRBD1 covers 9 bases. This CDR3 is built from 17 residues. Germline V lookup: CDR1 SGDLS, CDR2 YYNGEE. The trim removed 4 bases at V and 2 bases at J, leaving 12 bases unmatched. The CDR3 DNA follows: TGTGCCAGCAGCCCGAGGGGCGGGACAGGGATACAAGAGACCCAGTACTTC. Translated, it gives CASSPRGGTGIQETQYF.

The chain recombines TRBV9 with TRBJ2-3; 10 bases agree with TRBD2. The CDR3 covers 17 residues. The germline V gene encodes CDR1 SGDLS and CDR2 YYNGEE. The ends lost 0 bases at V and 4 bases at J; junction bases unmatched: 8. CDR3 nucleotides: TGTGCCAGCAGCGTAGCCGCTAGCGGGAGTGGCCCAGATACGCAGTATTTT. As protein: CASSVAASGSGPDTQYF. Together with reference TRBV9 and TRBJ2-3, the CDR3 gives the full variable domain: DSGVTQTPKHLITATGQRVTLRCSPRSGDLSVYWYQQSLDQGLQFLIQYYNGEERAKGNILERFSAQQFPDLHSELNLSSLELGDSALYFCASSVAASGSGPDTQYFGPGTRLTVL.

This clone was seen a single time. V usage is TRBV27 and J usage is TRBJ1-1, with no clear D. The V end was cut by 5 bases, the J end by 1 base, with 14 bases between. The CDR3 covers 15 residues. Germline CDR1 MNHEY, CDR2 SMNVEV (reference sequence). The CDR3 coding sequence is TGTGCCAGCAGTGGTACGGGGAGGGCGAACACTGAAGCTTTCTTT. As protein: CASSGTGRANTEAFF.

CDR3 bases: TGTGCCAGCAGTGACGACAGGAGGGAGCTGTTTTTT. This gives the protein CASSDDRRELFF. The gene calls are TRBV6-4 and TRBJ2-2, with D tentatively TRBD1 (6 bases). The germline gives CDR1 MRHNA, CDR2 SNTAGT. There are 12 residues in the CDR3. V gave up 2 bases and J gave up 9 bases, with 7 bases separating them.

The count of this clone is one. The chain uses TRBV5-1 and TRBJ2-3; TRBD1 agrees at 7 bases. CDR1 SGHRS and CDR2 YFSETQ come from the germline V gene. V was clipped by 0 bases and J by 2 bases; unmatched bases: 6. The CDR3 runs to 16 residues. The CDR3 is CASSLVPGQSTDTQYF. The CDR3 DNA sequence: TGCGCCAGCAGCTTGGTCCCGGGACAGTCCACAGATACGCAGTATTTT.

The rearrangement links TRBV28 to TRBJ2-3; 12 nucleotides match TRBD2. Germline CDR1 reads MDHEN; CDR2 reads SYDVKM. V lost 5 bases, J lost 5 bases, and 8 bases stayed unmatched. The CDR3 runs 16 residues. The CDR3 region has the DNA TGTGCCAGCAGTCCCCCTAGCGGGAGGGCCATAGATACGCAGTATTTT. Translating it yields CASSPPSGRAIDTQYF.